One and the same sample provided the 16 T cell receptor beta chains below, sequenced in a study of radiotherapy plus CTLA-4 blockade in lung cancer. Assay: immunoSEQ multiplex PCR; the TCRdb copy retains only in-frame clones and omits some. The sample has some 94,000 clones; around 83% are singletons. The material was peripheral blood, obtained from a patient treated with radiotherapy plus ipilimumab. These receptors were collected from a human donor with non-small cell lung cancer that progressed on radiotherapy plus ipilimumab.

In its sample, this clone was seen a few times. The J gene is TRBJ1-2, the V gene TRBV19; no reliable D call. Trimming removed 3 bases at V and 4 bases at J, with 21 bases between. This CDR3 comprises 17 residues. CDR1 LNHDA and CDR2 SQIVND come from the germline V gene (reference sequence). In nucleotides, the CDR3 is TGTGCCAGTAGTATCTATTTGGGCGTCGTGGAGTCCTATGGCTACACCTTC. Encoded protein: CASSIYLGVVESYGYTF.

This chain joins TRBV30 and TRBJ2-5; no clear D. Germline V gene sequence: CDR1 GTSNPN, CDR2 SVGIG (reference sequence). V was trimmed by 4 bases and J by 4 bases, leaving 16 bases between them. This CDR3 contains 14 residues. The CDR3 loop is CAWTLNGMGETQYF. The CDR3 DNA sequence: TGTGCCTGGACCCTCAATGGGATGGGAGAGACCCAGTACTTC.

This chain connects TRBV5-1 to TRBJ1-1; possible D gene TRBD1, 6 bases. Between the trimmed V and J ends, which lost 10 bases and 3 bases, there was a span of 16 bases. The CDR3 covers 13 residues. The germline CDR1 and CDR2 sequences are SGHRS and YFSETQ. For the CDR3, the DNA is TGCGCCGGGCGGAGGGGGGTTGACACTGAAGCTTTCTTT. Amino acid sequence: CAGRRGVDTEAFF.

The chain has TRBV5-1 and TRBJ1-4; D may be TRBD1 (5 bases). Trimming cost V 4 bases and J 5 bases, with 18 bases left between them. Germline V gives CDR1 SGHRS, CDR2 YFSETQ. The CDR3 runs to 16 residues. CDR3 sequence reads: CASSKLGWGLNEKLFF. The CDR3 DNA sequence: TGCGCCAGCAGCAAACTAGGTTGGGGGTTAAATGAAAAACTGTTTTTT.

J is TRBJ1-5 and V is TRBV19; no firm D call. Germline V lookup: CDR1 LNHDA, CDR2 SQIVND (reference sequence). V lost 3 bases and J 0 bases, leaving 12 bases between the germline ends. This CDR3 comprises 16 residues. The CDR3 bases are TGTGCCAGTAGTATTCGCAGTGTCCCTAGCAATCAGCCCCAGCATTTT. It specifies CASSIRSVPSNQPQHF.

This chain links TRBV15 with TRBJ2-1; D is unresolved. V lost 1 base, J lost 0 bases, and 4 bases lay in between. Looked up from germline, CDR1 is LNHNV and CDR2 is YYDKDF (reference sequence). This CDR3 spans 14 amino acids. CDR3 coding DNA: TGTGCCACCAGCAGAGGCGACTCCTACAATGAGCAGTTCTTC. Translation: CATSRGDSYNEQFF.

To note about this clone: The sample carries other DNA sequences with the same CDR3. The chain recombines TRBV11-2 with TRBJ2-2; no clear D gene. Germline CDR1 and CDR2: SGHAT and FQNNGV. V was trimmed by 3 bases and J by 1 base, leaving 9 bases between them. The CDR3 covers 15 residues. The CDR3 DNA reads TGTGCCAGCAGCTTGGAAGCAGGGAACACCGGGGAGCTGTTTTTT. Translation gives CASSLEAGNTGELFF.

This clone appeared once. The chain employs TRBV7-3 and TRBJ2-1, with 9 bases that match TRBD2. Germline-derived CDR1 and CDR2 are SGHTA and FQGTGA. The CDR3 covers 17 residues. The trim removed 2 bases at V and 7 bases at J, leaving 12 bases unmatched. This CDR3 is CASSLGLAGVNENEQFF. The CDR3 DNA follows: TGTGCCAGCAGCTTAGGGTTAGCGGGAGTTAATGAGAATGAGCAGTTCTTC.

This clone has more than one count but fewer than ten. V gene TRBV13 combines with J gene TRBJ1-1, with 11 bases identical to TRBD1. The CDR3 has 14 amino acids. Germline-derived CDR1 and CDR2 are PRHDT and FYEKMQ (reference sequence). Trimming took 4 bases from V and 8 from J; bases not matched to a gene: 6. CDR3 in DNA: TGTGCCAGCAGCTCCAGGGGACAGGGGGTAGAAGCTTTCTTT. This translates into CASSSRGQGVEAFF.

V is TRBV19 and J is TRBJ1-2, with D possibly matching TRBD1 (6 bases). The CDR3 covers 13 residues. Trimming removed 8 bases from V and 5 bases from J, with 15 bases in between. Germline CDR1 reads LNHDA; CDR2 reads SQIVND (reference sequence). Written as DNA, the CDR3 is TGTGCCAGTTCGACAGGTGGAAGATATGGCTACACCTTC. Encoded protein: CASSTGGRYGYTF. The entire variable domain, with the rest obtained from reference TRBV19 and TRBJ1-2, is as follows: DGGITQSPKYLFRKEGQNVTLSCEQNLNHDAMYWYRQDPGQGLRLIYYSQIVNDFQKGDIAEGYSVSREKKESFPLTVTSAQKNPTAFYLCASSTGGRYGYTFGSGTRLTVV.

The chain has TRBV7-9 and TRBJ2-5; 13 bases map to TRBD2. Germline values: CDR1 SEHNR, CDR2 FQNEAQ (reference sequence). The CDR3 is 15 amino acids. V lost 5 bases and J lost 4; bases outside the gene matches: 4. The CDR3 protein is CASSEGLAGTETQYF. The CDR3 bases are TGTGCCAGCAGCGAGGGACTAGCGGGAACAGAGACCCAGTACTTC.

The chain uses TRBV7-8 and TRBJ2-7; D gene unclear. The ends were cut back, 1 base at V and 6 bases at J, with 13 bases in the middle. Per germline, CDR1 SGHVS and CDR2 FQNEAQ. This CDR3 comprises 14 residues. The chain's CDR3 is CASSLESESSEQYF. CDR3 nucleotide sequence: TGTGCCAGCAGCTTAGAGTCGGAGTCCAGCGAGCAGTACTTC. The variable domain in full, completed from reference TRBV7-8 and TRBJ2-7, reads GAGVSQSPRYKVAKRGQDVALRCDPISGHVSLFWYQQALGQGPEFLTYFQNEAQLDKSGLPSDRFFAERPEGSVSTLKIQRTQQEDSAVYLCASSLESESSEQYFGPGTRLTVT.

The chain combines TRBV5-1 with TRBJ1-2; D is perhaps TRBD1 (5 bases). Germline V gene lookup returns CDR1 SGHRS and CDR2 YFSETQ. The germline V and J ends were trimmed by 2 bases and 7 bases, with 9 bases remaining between them. The CDR3 consists of 12 residues. CDR3 DNA: TGCGCCAGCAGCTTCGAGGGGCTTGGCTACACCTTC. Translation: CASSFEGLGYTF. Variable domain in full (rest from reference TRBV5-1 and TRBJ1-2): KAGVTQTPRYLIKTRGQQVTLSCSPISGHRSVSWYQQTPGQGLQFLFEYFSETQRNKGNFPGRFSGRQFSNSRSEMNVSTLELGDSALYLCASSFEGLGYTFGSGTRLTVV.

The chain employs TRBV7-2 and TRBJ2-2; 8 nucleotides line up with TRBD2. V shed 5 bases, J shed 0 bases, and the junction held 2 bases outside the gene matches. This CDR3 comprises 15 residues. Germline loops: CDR1 SGHTA, CDR2 FQGNSA. The CDR3 here is CASSHSGTNTGELFF. The DNA of the CDR3 is TGTGCCAGCAGCCATAGCGGGACGAACACCGGGGAGCTGTTTTTT.

J is TRBJ2-7 and V is TRBV19; 7 nucleotides line up with TRBD1. The germline gives CDR1 LNHDA, CDR2 SQIVND (reference sequence). V trimming: 5 bases; J trimming: 5 bases; junction bases outside the gene matches: 15. The CDR3 runs 16 residues. CDR3 sequence (DNA): TGTGCCAGTAGTCCGACAGGGAGCCTGTGGGGGAACGAGCAGTACTTC. Translated: CASSPTGSLWGNEQYF.

This clone has more than one count but fewer than ten. The chain recombines TRBV28 with TRBJ2-3; 11 bases are a match to TRBD2. The trim removed 5 bases at V and 4 bases at J, leaving 5 bases unmatched. CDR1 is MDHEN, CDR2 SYDVKM, per germline. The CDR3 length is 15 residues. The CDR3 nucleotides are TGTGCCAGCAGTACTAGCGGGAGTTTGTCAGATACGCAGTATTTT. Translated, it gives CASSTSGSLSDTQYF.